This T cell receptor (beta chain) was retrieved from a study of beta chain features in type 1 diabetes. On the study more broadly: Examination covered under 120 million sorted cells spanning all samples. Whole-study results and caveats: It was among patients, rather than healthy donors, that naive, central memory and Treg TCRB repertoires appeared more similar. Patients with Type 1 diabetes showed moderately but significantly shorter TCRB CDR3s in all four CD4+ subsets.

The germline gives CDR1 SSHAT, CDR2 FNYEAQ (reference sequence). CDR3 size: 12 residues. Every sorted population was more than 98% pure. Every bit of the isolated RNA underwent reverse transcription, so sequencing read expressed TCRB transcripts. Only in-frame clones appear in the TCRdb table, and some are missing; sequencing was by immunoSEQ multiplex PCR. The sample has around 70,000 clones, about 48% seen once. To note about this clone: Antigen unknown. Compared with germline, one end of the junction differs, possibly owing to a read error.

Sequencing was performed on central memory CD4+ T cells from blood. The receptor was derived from a man aged 25 to 40 with type 1 diabetes. This sequence joins TRBV7-7 and TRBJ1-4; D unresolved. This CDR3 is CASSFRGEKLFF. The CDR3 DNA follows: TGTGCTAGCAGCTTCCGCGGGGAAAAACTGTTTTTT.